One T cell receptor beta chain is described in this entry. No antigen is known for it. With V trimmed by 0 bases and J by 0 bases, 7 bases remained unmatched. Germline V lookup: CDR1 ENHRY, CDR2 SYGVKD. This CDR3 spans 18 amino acids. Sequenced by immunoSEQ multiplex PCR; TCRdb stores in-frame clones only, minus some. The table has about 140,000 clones, roughly 93% seen once; the top ten hold around 1.9%. This record belongs to a study of cytomegalovirus exposure and HLA in healthy donors. Study-level information: The approximately 120 validation repertoires and the roughly 690 first-cohort repertoires shared a platform, a later analysis reported.

General study points: With high specificity and sensitivity, the classifier reportedly diagnosed cytomegalovirus status.

The clonotype originates from a man between 18 and 29 years old in good health and CMV-seropositive. The sequencing input was PBMCs. The J gene is TRBJ2-3, the V gene TRBV10-3; 9 bases match TRBD2. CDR3 residues: CAISESSSGTGSTDTQYF. The DNA for the CDR3 is TGTGCCATCAGTGAGTCGTCTAGCGGGACCGGAAGCACAGATACGCAGTATTTT.